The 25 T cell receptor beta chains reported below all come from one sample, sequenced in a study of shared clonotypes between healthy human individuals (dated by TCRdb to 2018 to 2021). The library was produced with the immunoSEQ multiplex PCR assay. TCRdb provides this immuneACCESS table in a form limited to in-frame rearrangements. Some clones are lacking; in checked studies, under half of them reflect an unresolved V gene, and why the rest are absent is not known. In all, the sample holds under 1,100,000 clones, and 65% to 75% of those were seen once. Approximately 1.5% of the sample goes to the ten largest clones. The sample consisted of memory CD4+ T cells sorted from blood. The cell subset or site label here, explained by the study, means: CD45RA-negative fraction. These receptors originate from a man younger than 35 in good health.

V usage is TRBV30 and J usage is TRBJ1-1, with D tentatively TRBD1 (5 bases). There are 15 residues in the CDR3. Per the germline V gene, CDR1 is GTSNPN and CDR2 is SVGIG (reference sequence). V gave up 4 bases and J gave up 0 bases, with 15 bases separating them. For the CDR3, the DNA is TGTGCCTGGAATGAGCCAGGGCGGATGAACACTGAAGCTTTCTTT. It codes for CAWNEPGRMNTEAFF.

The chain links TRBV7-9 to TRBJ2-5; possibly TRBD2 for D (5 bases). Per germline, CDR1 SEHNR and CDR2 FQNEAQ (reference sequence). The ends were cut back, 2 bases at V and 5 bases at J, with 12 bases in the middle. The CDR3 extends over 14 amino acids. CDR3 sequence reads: CASSLTLPGETQYF. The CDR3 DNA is TGTGCCAGCAGCTTAACCCTACCGGGGGAGACCCAGTACTTC.

This CDR3 reads CASSRTGLAGGQREQFF. The CDR3 DNA follows: TGTGCCAGCAGCCGCACGGGACTAGCGGGGGGGCAGCGCGAGCAGTTCTTC. The chain is built from TRBV28 and TRBJ2-1; 16 bases align to TRBD2. This CDR3 has 17 amino acids. V was pared by 6 bases and J by 10 bases, with 12 bases of the junction left unmatched. Germline loops: CDR1 MDHEN, CDR2 SYDVKM.

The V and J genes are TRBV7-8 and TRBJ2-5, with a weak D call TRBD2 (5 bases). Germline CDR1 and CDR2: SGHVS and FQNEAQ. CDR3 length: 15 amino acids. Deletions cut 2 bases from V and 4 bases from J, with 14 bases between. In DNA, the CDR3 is TGTGCCAGCAGCTTACCCTGGGAGAGTGGAGAGACCCAGTACTTC. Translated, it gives CASSLPWESGETQYF.

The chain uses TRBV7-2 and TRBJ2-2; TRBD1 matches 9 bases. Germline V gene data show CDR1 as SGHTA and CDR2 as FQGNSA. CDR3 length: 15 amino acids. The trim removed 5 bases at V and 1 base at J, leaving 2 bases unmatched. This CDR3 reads CASSGQGRNTGELFF. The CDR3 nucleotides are TGTGCCAGCAGCGGACAGGGGAGGAACACCGGGGAGCTGTTTTTT.

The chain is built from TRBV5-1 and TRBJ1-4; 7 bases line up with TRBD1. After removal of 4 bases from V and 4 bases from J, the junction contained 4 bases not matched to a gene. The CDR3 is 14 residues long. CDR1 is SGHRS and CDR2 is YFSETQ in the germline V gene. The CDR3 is CASSDRAHNEKLFF. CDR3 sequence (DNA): TGCGCCAGCAGCGACAGGGCGCATAATGAAAAACTGTTTTTT.

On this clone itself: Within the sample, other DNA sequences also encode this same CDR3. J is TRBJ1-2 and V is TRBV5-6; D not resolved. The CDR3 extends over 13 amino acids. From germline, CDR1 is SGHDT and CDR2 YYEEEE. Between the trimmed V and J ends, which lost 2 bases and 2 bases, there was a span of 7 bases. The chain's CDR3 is CASSFGQNYGYTF. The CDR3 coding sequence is TGTGCCAGCAGCTTTGGGCAGAACTATGGCTACACCTTC.

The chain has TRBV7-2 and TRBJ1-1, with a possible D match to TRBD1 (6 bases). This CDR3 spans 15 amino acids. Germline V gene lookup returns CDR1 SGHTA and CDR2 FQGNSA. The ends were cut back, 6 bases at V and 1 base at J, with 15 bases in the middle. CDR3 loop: CASSLRGAGNTEAFF. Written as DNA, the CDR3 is TGTGCCAGCAGTCTTAGGGGGGCGGGGAACACTGAAGCTTTCTTT.

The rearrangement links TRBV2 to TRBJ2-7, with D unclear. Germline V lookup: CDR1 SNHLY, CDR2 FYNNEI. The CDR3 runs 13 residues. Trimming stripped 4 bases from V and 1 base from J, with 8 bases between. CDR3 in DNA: TGTGCCAGCAGTGCGCCAAATTCCTACGAGCAGTACTTC. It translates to CASSAPNSYEQYF.

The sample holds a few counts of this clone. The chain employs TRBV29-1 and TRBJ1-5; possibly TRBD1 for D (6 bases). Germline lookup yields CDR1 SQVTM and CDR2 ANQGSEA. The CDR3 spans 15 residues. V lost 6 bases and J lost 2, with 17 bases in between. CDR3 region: CSVAQGGGGNQPQHF. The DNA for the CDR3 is TGCAGCGTGGCACAGGGCGGTGGGGGCAATCAGCCCCAGCATTTT.

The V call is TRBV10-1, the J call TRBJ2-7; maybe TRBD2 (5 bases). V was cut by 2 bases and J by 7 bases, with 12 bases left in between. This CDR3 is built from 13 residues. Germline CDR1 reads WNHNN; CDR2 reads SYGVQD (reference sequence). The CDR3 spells CASSETLPGEQYF. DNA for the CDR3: TGCGCCAGCAGTGAGACTCTACCGGGGGAGCAGTACTTC.

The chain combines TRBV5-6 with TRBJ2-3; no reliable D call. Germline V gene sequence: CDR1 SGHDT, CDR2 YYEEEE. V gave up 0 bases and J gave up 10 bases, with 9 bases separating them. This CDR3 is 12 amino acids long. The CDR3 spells CASSLEGNAQYF. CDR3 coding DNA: TGTGCCAGCAGCTTGGAAGGAAATGCGCAGTATTTT.

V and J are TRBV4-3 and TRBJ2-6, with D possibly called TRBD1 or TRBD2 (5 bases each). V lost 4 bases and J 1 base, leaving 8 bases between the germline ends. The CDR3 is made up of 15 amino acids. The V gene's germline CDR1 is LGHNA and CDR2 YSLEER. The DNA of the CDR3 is TGCGCCAGCAGCCGTGGGGGATCTGGGGCCAACGTCCTGACTTTC. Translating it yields CASSRGGSGANVLTF.

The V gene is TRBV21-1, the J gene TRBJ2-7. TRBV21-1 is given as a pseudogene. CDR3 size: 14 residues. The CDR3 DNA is TGTGCCAGCAGCAAAGCTAAGGAAACCTACGAGCAGTACTTC. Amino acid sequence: CASSKAKETYEQYF.

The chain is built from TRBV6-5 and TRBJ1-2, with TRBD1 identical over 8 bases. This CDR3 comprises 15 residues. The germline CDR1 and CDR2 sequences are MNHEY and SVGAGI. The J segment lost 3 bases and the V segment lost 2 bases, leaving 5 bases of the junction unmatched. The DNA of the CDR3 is TGTGCCAGCAGTTACCTGGACAGGGAGGACTATGGCTACACCTTC. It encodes CASSYLDREDYGYTF.

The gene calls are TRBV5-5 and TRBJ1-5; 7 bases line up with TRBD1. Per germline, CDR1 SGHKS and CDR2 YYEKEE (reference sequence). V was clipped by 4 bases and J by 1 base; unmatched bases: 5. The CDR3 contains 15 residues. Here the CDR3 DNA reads TGTGCCAGCAGCCCACAGGGGTTAAGCAATCAGCCCCAGCATTTT. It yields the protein CASSPQGLSNQPQHF.

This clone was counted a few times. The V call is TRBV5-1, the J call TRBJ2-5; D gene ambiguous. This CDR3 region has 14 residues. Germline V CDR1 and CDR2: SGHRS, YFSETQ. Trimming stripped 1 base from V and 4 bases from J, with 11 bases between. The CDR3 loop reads CASSLNSLAETQYF. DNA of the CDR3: TGCGCCAGCAGCTTGAACTCGCTGGCAGAGACCCAGTACTTC.

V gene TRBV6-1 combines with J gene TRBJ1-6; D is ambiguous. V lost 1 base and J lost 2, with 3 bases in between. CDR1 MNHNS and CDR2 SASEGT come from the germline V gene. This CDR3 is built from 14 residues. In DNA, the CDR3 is TGTGCCAGCAGTGAAGGAGCCTATAATTCACCCCTCCACTTT. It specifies CASSEGAYNSPLHF.

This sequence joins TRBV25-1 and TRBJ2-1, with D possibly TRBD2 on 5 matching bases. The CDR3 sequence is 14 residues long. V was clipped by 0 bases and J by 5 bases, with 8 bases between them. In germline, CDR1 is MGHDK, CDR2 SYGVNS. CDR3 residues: CASSEYRRHNEQFF. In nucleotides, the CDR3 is TGTGCCAGCAGTGAATATAGGAGGCACAATGAGCAGTTCTTC. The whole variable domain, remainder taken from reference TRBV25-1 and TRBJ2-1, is EADIYQTPRYLVIGTGKKITLECSQTMGHDKMYWYQQDPGMELHLIHYSYGVNSTEKGDLSSESTVSRIRTEHFPLTLESARPSHTSQYLCASSEYRRHNEQFFGPGTRLTVL.

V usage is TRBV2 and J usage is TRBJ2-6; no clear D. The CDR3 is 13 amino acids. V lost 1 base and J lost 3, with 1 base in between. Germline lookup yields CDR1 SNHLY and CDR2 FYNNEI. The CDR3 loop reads CASSEDGANVLTF. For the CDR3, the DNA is TGTGCCAGCAGTGAAGATGGGGCCAACGTCCTGACTTTC.

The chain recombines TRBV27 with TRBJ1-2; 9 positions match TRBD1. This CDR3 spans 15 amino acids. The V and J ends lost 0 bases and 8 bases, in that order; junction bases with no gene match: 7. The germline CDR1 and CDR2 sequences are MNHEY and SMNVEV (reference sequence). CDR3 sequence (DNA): TGTGCCAGCAGTTTATCGCCGGACAGGGGCCGGGGCTACACCTTC. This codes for CASSLSPDRGRGYTF.

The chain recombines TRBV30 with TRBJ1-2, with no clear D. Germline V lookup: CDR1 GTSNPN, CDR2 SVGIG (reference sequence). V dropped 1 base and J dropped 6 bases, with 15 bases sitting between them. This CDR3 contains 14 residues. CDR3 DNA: TGTGCCTGGAGTGCACTCGGCAGAGCAGATGGCTACACCTTC. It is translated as CAWSALGRADGYTF.

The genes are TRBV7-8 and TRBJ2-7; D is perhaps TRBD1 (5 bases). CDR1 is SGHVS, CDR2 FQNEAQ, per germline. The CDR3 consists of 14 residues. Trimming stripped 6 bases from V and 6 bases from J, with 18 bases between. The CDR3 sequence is CASSPGSGIGEQYF. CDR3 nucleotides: TGTGCCAGCAGTCCAGGTTCAGGGATCGGCGAGCAGTACTTC.

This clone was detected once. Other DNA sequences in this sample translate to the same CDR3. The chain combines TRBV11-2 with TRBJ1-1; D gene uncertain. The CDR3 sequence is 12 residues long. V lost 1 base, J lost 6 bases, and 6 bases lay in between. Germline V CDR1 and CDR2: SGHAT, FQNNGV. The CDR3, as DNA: TGTGCCAGCAGCTTAGGGGTGGCTGAAGCTTTCTTT. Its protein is CASSLGVAEAFF. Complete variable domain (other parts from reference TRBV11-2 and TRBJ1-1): EAGVAQSPRYKIIEKRQSVAFWCNPISGHATLYWYQQILGQGPKLLIQFQNNGVVDDSQLPKDRFSAERLKGVDSTLKIQPAKLEDSAVYLCASSLGVAEAFFGQGTRLTVV.

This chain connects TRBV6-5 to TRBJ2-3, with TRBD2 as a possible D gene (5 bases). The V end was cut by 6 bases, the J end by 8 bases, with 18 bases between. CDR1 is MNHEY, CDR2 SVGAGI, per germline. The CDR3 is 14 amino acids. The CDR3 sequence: CASSAPAATSTQYF. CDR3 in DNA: TGTGCCAGCAGCGCCCCAGCGGCCACGAGTACGCAGTATTTT.